The rows below give T cell receptor beta chains drawn from one sample of a study of CXCR3-negative and CXCR3-positive naive CD8 T cells. TCRdb re-called the 5' RACE reads; every CDR3 protein appears as one record, without DNA. The sample has tens of thousands of distinct CDR3 sequences, and its top ten clones hold 1.1%. Material: naive CXCR3- CD8+ T cells from blood. These receptors all stem from a human donor in good health. Some clones in this sample may be carry-over from other donors' samples. The CDR3 runs from the conserved cysteine through the conserved F or W.

J: TRBJ2-2; V: TRBV12-3/TRBV12-4; CDR3: CTSTRIGNTGELFF
J: TRBJ2-5; V: TRBV20-1; CDR3: CSAGSLAGVRQETQYF
J: TRBJ2-1; V: TRBV4-3; CDR3: CASSQYGGTNEQFF
J: TRBJ1-2; V: TRBV30; CDR3: CAWSPATLIYGYTF
J: TRBJ1-1; V: TRBV19; CDR3: CASSRVPPWNTEAFF
J: TRBJ2-5; V: TRBV29-1; CDR3: CSVLTGNTETQYF
J: TRBJ1-1; V: TRBV27; CDR3: CASSLYGLNTEAFF
J: TRBJ1-1; V: TRBV29-1; CDR3: CSVEGEMGHTEAFF
J: TRBJ1-2; V: TRBV6-1; CDR3: CASSEFLTGYYGYTF
J: TRBJ1-1; V: TRBV12-3/TRBV12-4; CDR3: CASFPGGTEAFF
J: TRBJ1-1; V: TRBV14; CDR3: CASSQELYDPGLKAFF
J: TRBJ2-7; V: TRBV7-8; CDR3: CASSLERLAGGPGVDEQYF
J: TRBJ2-3; V: TRBV29-1; CDR3: CSVDPSHPGTDTQYF
J: TRBJ2-1; V: TRBV5-5; CDR3: CASSLMGGSAYNEQFF
J: TRBJ2-7; V: TRBV14; CDR3: CASSQRQGAVHEQYF